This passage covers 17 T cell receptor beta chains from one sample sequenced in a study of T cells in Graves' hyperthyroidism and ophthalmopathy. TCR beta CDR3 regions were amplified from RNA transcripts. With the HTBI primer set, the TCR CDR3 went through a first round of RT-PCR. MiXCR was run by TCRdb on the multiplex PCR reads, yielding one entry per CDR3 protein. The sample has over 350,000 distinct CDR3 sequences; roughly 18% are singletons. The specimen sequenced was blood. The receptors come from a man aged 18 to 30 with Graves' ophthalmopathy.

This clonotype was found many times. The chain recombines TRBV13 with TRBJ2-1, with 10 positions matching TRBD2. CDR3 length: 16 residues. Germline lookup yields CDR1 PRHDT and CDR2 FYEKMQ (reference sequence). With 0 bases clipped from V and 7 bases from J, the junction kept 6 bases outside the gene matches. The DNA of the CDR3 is TGTGCCAGCAGCTTAGGAGCGGGGGGGGCGGCTAATGAGCAGTTCTTC. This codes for CASSLGAGGAANEQFF.

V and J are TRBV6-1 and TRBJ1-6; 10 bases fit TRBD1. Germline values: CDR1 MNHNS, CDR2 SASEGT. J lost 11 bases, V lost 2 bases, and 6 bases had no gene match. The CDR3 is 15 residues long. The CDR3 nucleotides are TGTGCCAGCAGTGAATCGGGGGGACAGGGGCCACCCCTCCACTTT. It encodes CASSESGGQGPPLHF.

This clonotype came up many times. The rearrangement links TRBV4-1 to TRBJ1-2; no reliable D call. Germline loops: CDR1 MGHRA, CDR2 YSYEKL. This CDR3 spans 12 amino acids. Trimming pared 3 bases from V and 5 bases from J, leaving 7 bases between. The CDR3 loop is CASSQFGYGYTF. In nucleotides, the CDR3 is TGCGCCAGCAGCCAGTTCGGGTATGGCTACACCTTC.

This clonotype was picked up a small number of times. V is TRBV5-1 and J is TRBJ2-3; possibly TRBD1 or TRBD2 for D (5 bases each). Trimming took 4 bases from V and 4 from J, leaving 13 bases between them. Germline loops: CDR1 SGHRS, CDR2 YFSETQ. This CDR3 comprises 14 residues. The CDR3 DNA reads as TGCGCCAGCAGCGCCGGGACGGACGCAGATACGCAGTATTTT. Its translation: CASSAGTDADTQYF.

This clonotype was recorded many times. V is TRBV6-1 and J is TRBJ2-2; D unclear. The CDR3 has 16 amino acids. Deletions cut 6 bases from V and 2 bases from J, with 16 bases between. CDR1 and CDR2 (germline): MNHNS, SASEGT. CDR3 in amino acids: CASSPMGWYNTGELFF. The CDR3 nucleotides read TGTGCCAGCAGCCCAATGGGTTGGTATAACACCGGGGAGCTGTTTTTT.

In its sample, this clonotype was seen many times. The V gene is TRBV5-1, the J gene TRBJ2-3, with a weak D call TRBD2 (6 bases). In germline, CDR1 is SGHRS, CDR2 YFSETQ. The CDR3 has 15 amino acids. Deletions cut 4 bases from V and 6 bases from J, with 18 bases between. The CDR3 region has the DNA TGCGCCAGCAGCAAAGGGACTGCCGGGGAGGATACGCAGTATTTT. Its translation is CASSKGTAGEDTQYF. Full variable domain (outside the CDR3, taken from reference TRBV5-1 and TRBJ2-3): KAGVTQTPRYLIKTRGQQVTLSCSPISGHRSVSWYQQTPGQGLQFLFEYFSETQRNKGNFPGRFSGRQFSNSRSEMNVSTLELGDSALYLCASSKGTAGEDTQYFGPGTRLTVL.

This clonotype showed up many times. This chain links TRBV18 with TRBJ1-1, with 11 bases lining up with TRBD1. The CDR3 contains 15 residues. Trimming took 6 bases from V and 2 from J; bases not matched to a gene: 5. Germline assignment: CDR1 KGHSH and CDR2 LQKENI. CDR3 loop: CASSGTGGGNTEAFF. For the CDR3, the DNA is TGTGCCAGCTCTGGGACAGGGGGAGGAAACACTGAAGCTTTCTTT.

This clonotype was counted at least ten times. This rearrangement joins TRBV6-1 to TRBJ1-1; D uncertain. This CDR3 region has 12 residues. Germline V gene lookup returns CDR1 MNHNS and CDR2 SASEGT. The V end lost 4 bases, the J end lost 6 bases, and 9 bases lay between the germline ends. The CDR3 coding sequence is TGTGCCAGCAGTGGCCTTCTGTCTGAAGCTTTCTTT. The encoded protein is CASSGLLSEAFF.

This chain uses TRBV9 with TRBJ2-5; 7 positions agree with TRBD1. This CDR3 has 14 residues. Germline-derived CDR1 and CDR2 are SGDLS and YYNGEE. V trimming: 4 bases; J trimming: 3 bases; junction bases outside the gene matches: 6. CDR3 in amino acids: CASSFDRDEETQYF. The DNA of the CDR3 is TGTGCCAGCAGCTTCGACAGGGACGAAGAGACCCAGTACTTC. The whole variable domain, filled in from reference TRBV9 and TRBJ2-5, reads DSGVTQTPKHLITATGQRVTLRCSPRSGDLSVYWYQQSLDQGLQFLIQYYNGEERAKGNILERFSAQQFPDLHSELNLSSLELGDSALYFCASSFDRDEETQYFGPGTRLLVL.

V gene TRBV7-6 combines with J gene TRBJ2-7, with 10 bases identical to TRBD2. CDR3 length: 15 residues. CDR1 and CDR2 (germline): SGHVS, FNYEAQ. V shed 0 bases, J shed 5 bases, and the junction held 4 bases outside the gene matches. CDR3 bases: TGTGCCAGCAGCTTAGCGGCTAGCGGGGGTCACGAGCAGTACTTC. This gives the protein CASSLAASGGHEQYF.

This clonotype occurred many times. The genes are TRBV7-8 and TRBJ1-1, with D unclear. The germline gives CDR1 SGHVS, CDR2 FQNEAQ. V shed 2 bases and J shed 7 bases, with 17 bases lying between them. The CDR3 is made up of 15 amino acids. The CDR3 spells CASSLTLGSLLEAFF. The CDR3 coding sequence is TGTGCCAGCAGCTTAACTCTTGGGTCTCTCCTTGAAGCTTTCTTT.

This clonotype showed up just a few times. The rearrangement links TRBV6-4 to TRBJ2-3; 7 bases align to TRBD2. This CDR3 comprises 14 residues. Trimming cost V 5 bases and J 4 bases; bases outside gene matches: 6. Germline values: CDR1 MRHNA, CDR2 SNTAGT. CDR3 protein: CASSISGEADTQYF. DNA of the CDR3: TGTGCCAGCAGTATAAGCGGGGAGGCAGATACGCAGTATTTT.

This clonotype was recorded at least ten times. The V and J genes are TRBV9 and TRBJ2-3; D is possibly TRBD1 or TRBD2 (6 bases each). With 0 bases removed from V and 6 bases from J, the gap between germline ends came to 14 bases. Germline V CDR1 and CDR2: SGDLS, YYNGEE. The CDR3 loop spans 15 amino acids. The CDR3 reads CASSVAGGSSDTQYF. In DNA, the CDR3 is TGTGCCAGCAGCGTAGCCGGGGGCAGCTCGGATACGCAGTATTTT.

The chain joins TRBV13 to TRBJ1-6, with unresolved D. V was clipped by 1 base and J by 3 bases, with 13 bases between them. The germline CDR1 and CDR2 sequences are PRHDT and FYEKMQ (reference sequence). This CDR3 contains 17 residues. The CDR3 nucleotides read TGTGCCAGCAGCTTAGCCGTCGCCTCGAGCTATAATTCACCCCTCCACTTT. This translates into CASSLAVASSYNSPLHF. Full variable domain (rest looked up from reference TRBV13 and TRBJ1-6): AAGVIQSPRHLIKEKRETATLKCYPIPRHDTVYWYQQGPGQDPQFLISFYEKMQSDKGSIPDRFSAQQFSDYHSELNMSSLELGDSALYFCASSLAVASSYNSPLHFGNGTRLTVT.

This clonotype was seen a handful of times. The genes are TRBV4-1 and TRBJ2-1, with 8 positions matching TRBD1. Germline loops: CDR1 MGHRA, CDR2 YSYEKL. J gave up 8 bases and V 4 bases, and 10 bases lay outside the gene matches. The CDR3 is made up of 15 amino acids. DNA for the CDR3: TGCGCCAGCAGCCGGCGCCGGGACAGGACCGATGAGCAGTTCTTC. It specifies CASSRRRDRTDEQFF.

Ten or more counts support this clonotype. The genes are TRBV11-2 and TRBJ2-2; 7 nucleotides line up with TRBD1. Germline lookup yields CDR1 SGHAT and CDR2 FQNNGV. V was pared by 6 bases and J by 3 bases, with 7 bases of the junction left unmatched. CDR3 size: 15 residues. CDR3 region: CASRVTGVYTGELFF. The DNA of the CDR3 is TGTGCCAGCAGGGTTACAGGGGTATACACCGGGGAGCTGTTTTTT.

The CDR3 is CATSDSSRWDNNQPQHF. In nucleotides, the CDR3 is TGTGCCACCAGTGATTCAAGTCGCTGGGATAACAATCAGCCCCAGCATTTT. V is TRBV24-1 and J is TRBJ1-5, with D unclear. The V and J ends lost 2 bases and 3 bases respectively, with 16 bases between them. CDR3 length: 17 residues. From germline, CDR1 is KGHDR and CDR2 SFDVKD.